This T cell receptor beta chain was identified during a study of T cells after yellow fever vaccination. Study as a whole: The fractions with low cell numbers were processed using SMART-Seq v4 Ultra Low Input.

In this sample, this clonotype turned up many times. Its antigen remains unknown. Study-level results: Most primary-vaccination clones recurred post-booster (nearly 98% CD4, about 87% CD8). On re-exposure, the response was weaker but peaked faster, at day 5 versus 15. Contamination of FACS-sorted repertoires by abundant clonotypes from the bulk population could occur.

TCRdb ran MiXCR on the 5' RACE reads and lists one entry per CDR3 protein. The repertoire holds hundreds of thousands of distinct CDR3 sequences, with roughly an eighth as singletons. Trimming cost V 7 bases and J 1 base, with 13 bases left between them. There are 14 residues in the CDR3. The chain is built from TRBV12-3 or TRBV12-4 and TRBJ1-1; TRBD1 is a possible D gene (6 bases). The starting material was PBMCs, obtained on the day of the yellow fever booster vaccination. This clonotype was sampled from a man aged 25 to 40 who received the YFV17D yellow fever vaccine. The CDR3 sequence is CASTKRTENTEAFF. DNA of the CDR3: TGTGCCAGCACCAAAAGGACAGAGAACACTGAAGCTTTCTTT.